This is a list of T cell receptor beta chains from one sample in a study of OX40 agonist ivuxolimab in advanced cancers. This table comes from immunoSEQ multiplex PCR, and its TCRdb copy is limited to in-frame clones, with some not included. The sample has approximately 72,000 clones, 70% to 85% seen once. Material: CD4+ or CD8+ T cells sorted from blood, obtained in a trial of the OX40 agonist ivuxolimab. These receptors all stem from an adult with an advanced solid tumor such as melanoma, head and neck, liver or kidney cancer. CDR3s include the opening cysteine and the closing phenylalanine or tryptophan. The order of the fields is CDR3 protein, CDR3 DNA, J gene, D gene, clone size, V gene. The D gene is left open where the match is weak. Clone size appears in some rows only: once, few, many, or a class for an expanded clone.

CDR3 protein: CASSEPAGNTF
CDR3 DNA: TGTGCCAGCAGTGAACCCGCCGGGAACACCTTC
J gene: TRBJ1-2
D gene: NA
clone size: NA
V gene: TRBV2

CDR3 protein: CASSLYSKNSYEQYF
CDR3 DNA: TGTGCCAGCTCACTTTACAGCAAGAATTCCTACGAGCAGTACTTC
J gene: TRBJ2-7
D gene: NA
clone size: few
V gene: TRBV18

CDR3 protein: CASSTEMLTAYNEQFF
CDR3 DNA: TGCGCCAGCAGCACCGAGATGTTGACAGCCTACAATGAGCAGTTCTTC
J gene: TRBJ2-1
D gene: NA
clone size: NA
V gene: TRBV5-1

CDR3 protein: CASTTGDQEAFF
CDR3 DNA: TGTGCCAGCACAACAGGGGACCAGGAAGCTTTCTTT
J gene: TRBJ1-1
D gene: TRBD1
clone size: many
V gene: TRBV28

CDR3 protein: CARRLEGGNVSYNEQFF
CDR3 DNA: TGTGCCAGAAGGCTGGAAGGTGGGAATGTTTCCTACAATGAGCAGTTCTTC
J gene: TRBJ2-1
D gene: NA
clone size: few
V gene: TRBV5-3

CDR3 protein: CASGGQASGEKLFF
CDR3 DNA: TGTGCCAGCGGGGGGCAGGCCTCCGGGGAAAAACTGTTTTTT
J gene: TRBJ1-4
D gene: NA
clone size: once
V gene: TRBV27

CDR3 protein: CASSYPRGVTEAFF
CDR3 DNA: TGTGCCAGCAGCTACCCCCGTGGGGTCACTGAAGCTTTCTTT
J gene: TRBJ1-1
D gene: NA
clone size: NA
V gene: TRBV7-2

CDR3 protein: CASRASSYYNEQFF
CDR3 DNA: TGTGCCAGCCGGGCGAGCAGCTATTACAATGAGCAGTTCTTC
J gene: TRBJ2-1
D gene: NA
clone size: NA
V gene: TRBV5-6

CDR3 protein: CASSPGTSGRDQEQFF
CDR3 DNA: TGCGCCAGCAGCCCCGGGACTAGCGGGAGGGACCAAGAGCAGTTCTTC
J gene: TRBJ2-1
D gene: TRBD2
clone size: NA
V gene: TRBV5-1

CDR3 protein: CASSPRGGNTGELFF
CDR3 DNA: TGTGCCAGCAGCCCACGAGGCGGTAACACCGGGGAGCTGTTTTTT
J gene: TRBJ2-2
D gene: NA
clone size: NA
V gene: TRBV7-2

CDR3 protein: CASSSTGTGDNTIYF
CDR3 DNA: TGTGCCAGCAGTTCCACCGGGACAGGGGACAACACCATATATTTT
J gene: TRBJ1-3
D gene: TRBD1
clone size: NA
V gene: TRBV28

CDR3 protein: CASSLTGEETQYF
CDR3 DNA: TGTGCCAGCAGTCTAACAGGGGAAGAGACCCAGTACTTC
J gene: TRBJ2-5
D gene: TRBD1
clone size: once
V gene: TRBV6-6

CDR3 protein: CATGGRALAGGGEQYF
CDR3 DNA: TGTGCCACCGGGGGTAGGGCGCTAGCGGGAGGAGGCGAGCAGTACTTC
J gene: TRBJ2-7
D gene: TRBD2
clone size: NA
V gene: TRBV10-3

CDR3 protein: CASSLLGTGPTGELFF
CDR3 DNA: TGCGCCAGCAGCTTGTTAGGGACAGGCCCCACCGGGGAGCTGTTTTTT
J gene: TRBJ2-2
D gene: TRBD1
clone size: NA
V gene: TRBV5-1

CDR3 protein: CASSYPAGTNTGELFF
CDR3 DNA: TGTGCCAGCAGTTACCCGGCTGGAACGAACACCGGGGAGCTGTTTTTT
J gene: TRBJ2-2
D gene: NA
clone size: NA
V gene: TRBV6-5

CDR3 protein: CASSLWRRGGYTF
CDR3 DNA: TGTGCCAGCAGCTTATGGCGCAGAGGAGGCTACACCTTC
J gene: TRBJ1-2
D gene: NA
clone size: NA
V gene: TRBV11-3

CDR3 protein: CASSVTGTASDYGYTF
CDR3 DNA: TGTGCCAGCAGCGTTACAGGGACGGCATCGGACTATGGCTACACCTTC
J gene: TRBJ1-2
D gene: NA
clone size: NA
V gene: TRBV9

CDR3 protein: CASRNRVAGTQETQYF
CDR3 DNA: TGTGCCAGCAGAAACAGGGTAGCGGGGACTCAAGAGACCCAGTACTTC
J gene: TRBJ2-5
D gene: NA
clone size: NA
V gene: TRBV21-1

CDR3 protein: CASSLESGYNQPQHF
CDR3 DNA: TGTGCCAGCAGCTTAGAGTCAGGTTACAATCAGCCCCAGCATTTT
J gene: TRBJ1-5
D gene: NA
clone size: NA
V gene: TRBV7-2

CDR3 protein: CASSLNLDAEKLFF
CDR3 DNA: TGTGCCAGCAGCTTAAATCTCGACGCTGAAAAACTGTTTTTT
J gene: TRBJ1-4
D gene: NA
clone size: few
V gene: TRBV7-2

CDR3 protein: CASSQRLAGAYTQYF
CDR3 DNA: TGCGCCAGCAGCCAACGCCTAGCGGGAGCATATACGCAGTATTTT
J gene: TRBJ2-3
D gene: TRBD2
clone size: NA
V gene: TRBV5-1

CDR3 protein: CASSSRNRQGIQPQHF
CDR3 DNA: TGTGCCAGCAGTTCTCGGAACCGACAGGGTATTCAGCCCCAGCATTTT
J gene: TRBJ1-5
D gene: TRBD1
clone size: NA
V gene: TRBV6-5

CDR3 protein: CASSPRVGRDQPQHF
CDR3 DNA: TGTGCCAGCAGTCCCCGGGTAGGGAGGGACCAGCCCCAGCATTTT
J gene: TRBJ1-5
D gene: NA
clone size: NA
V gene: TRBV27

CDR3 protein: CASSPPSQRRTEAFF
CDR3 DNA: TGTGCCAGCTCACCACCCTCCCAGCGTCGCACTGAAGCTTTCTTT
J gene: TRBJ1-1
D gene: NA
clone size: NA
V gene: TRBV18

CDR3 protein: CASRPPVWGEQYF
CDR3 DNA: TGTGCCAGCAGGCCTCCGGTCTGGGGCGAGCAGTACTTC
J gene: TRBJ2-7
D gene: NA
clone size: NA
V gene: TRBV28